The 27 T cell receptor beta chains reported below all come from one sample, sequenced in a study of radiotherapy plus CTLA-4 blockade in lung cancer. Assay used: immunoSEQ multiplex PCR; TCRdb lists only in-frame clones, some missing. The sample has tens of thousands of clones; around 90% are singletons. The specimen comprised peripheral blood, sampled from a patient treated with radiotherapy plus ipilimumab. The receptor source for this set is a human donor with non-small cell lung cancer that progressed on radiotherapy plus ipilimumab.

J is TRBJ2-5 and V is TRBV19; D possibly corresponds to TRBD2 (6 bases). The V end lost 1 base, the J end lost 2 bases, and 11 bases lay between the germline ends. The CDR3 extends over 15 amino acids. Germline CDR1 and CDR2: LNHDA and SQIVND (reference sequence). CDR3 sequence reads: CASSIGGTRQETQYF. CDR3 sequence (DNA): TGTGCCAGTAGTATAGGCGGGACCAGACAAGAGACCCAGTACTTC.

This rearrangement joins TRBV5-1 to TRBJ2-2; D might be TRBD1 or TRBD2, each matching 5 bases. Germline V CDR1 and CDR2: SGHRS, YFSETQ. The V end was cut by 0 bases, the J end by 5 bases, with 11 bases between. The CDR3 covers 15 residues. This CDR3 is CASSLAGEGTGELFF. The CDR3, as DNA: TGCGCCAGCAGCTTGGCAGGAGAGGGGACCGGGGAGCTGTTTTTT.

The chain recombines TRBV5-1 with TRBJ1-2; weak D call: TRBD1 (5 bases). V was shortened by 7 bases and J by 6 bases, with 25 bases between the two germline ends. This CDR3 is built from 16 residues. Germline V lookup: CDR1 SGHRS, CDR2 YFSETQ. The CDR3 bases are TGCGCCAGCGCTCAGGGTGCAGGGAGTAGAGAAAATGGCTACACCTTC. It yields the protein CASAQGAGSRENGYTF.

Here the CDR3 reads CASSLGSGVGNQPQHF. The CDR3 DNA reads TGCGCCAGCAGCTTGGGTTCGGGGGTAGGCAATCAGCCCCAGCATTTT. The chain employs TRBV5-1 and TRBJ1-5; D possibly corresponds to TRBD1 (5 bases). The CDR3 is made up of 16 amino acids. V was shortened by 0 bases and J by 2 bases, with 12 bases between the two germline ends. In germline, CDR1 is SGHRS, CDR2 YFSETQ.

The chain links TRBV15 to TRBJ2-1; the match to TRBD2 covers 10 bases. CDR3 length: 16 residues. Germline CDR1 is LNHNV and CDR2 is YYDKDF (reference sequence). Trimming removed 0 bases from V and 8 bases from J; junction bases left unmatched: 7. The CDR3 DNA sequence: TGTGCCACCAGCAGAGATCGGGCTAGCGGGAGCTATGAGCAGTTCTTC. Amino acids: CATSRDRASGSYEQFF.

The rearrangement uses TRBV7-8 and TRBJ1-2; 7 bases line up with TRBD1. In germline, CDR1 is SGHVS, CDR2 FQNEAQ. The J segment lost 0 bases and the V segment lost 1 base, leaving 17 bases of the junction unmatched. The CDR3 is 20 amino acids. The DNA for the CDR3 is TGTGCCAGCAGCTTAGTAGAAAGGACGGGCAGGGGGACTTCTAACTATGGCTACACCTTC. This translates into CASSLVERTGRGTSNYGYTF.

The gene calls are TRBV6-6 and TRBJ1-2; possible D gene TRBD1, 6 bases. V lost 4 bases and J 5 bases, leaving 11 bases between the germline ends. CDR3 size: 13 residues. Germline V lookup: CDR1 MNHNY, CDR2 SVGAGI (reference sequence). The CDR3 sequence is CASSSGGRYGYTF. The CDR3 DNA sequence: TGTGCCAGCAGTTCGGGGGGGCGTTATGGCTACACCTTC.

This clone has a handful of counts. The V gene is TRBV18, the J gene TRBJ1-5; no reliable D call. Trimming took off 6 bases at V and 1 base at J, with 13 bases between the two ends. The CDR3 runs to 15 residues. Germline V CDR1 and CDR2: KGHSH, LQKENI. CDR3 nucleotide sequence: TGTGCCAGCTCGGACCGTCAGTTAAGCAATCAGCCCCAGCATTTT. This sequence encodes CASSDRQLSNQPQHF. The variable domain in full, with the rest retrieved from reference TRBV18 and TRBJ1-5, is NAGVMQNPRHLVRRRGQEARLRCSPMKGHSHVYWYRQLPEEGLKFMVYLQKENIIDESGMPKERFSAEFPKEGPSILRIQQVVRGDSAAYFCASSDRQLSNQPQHFGDGTRLSIL.

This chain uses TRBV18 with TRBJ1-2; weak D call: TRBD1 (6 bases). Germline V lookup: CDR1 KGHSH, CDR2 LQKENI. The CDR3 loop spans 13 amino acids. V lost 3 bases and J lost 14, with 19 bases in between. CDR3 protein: CASSPLEGGELTF. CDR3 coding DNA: TGTGCCAGCTCACCCCTAGAGGGGGGCGAACTTACCTTC.

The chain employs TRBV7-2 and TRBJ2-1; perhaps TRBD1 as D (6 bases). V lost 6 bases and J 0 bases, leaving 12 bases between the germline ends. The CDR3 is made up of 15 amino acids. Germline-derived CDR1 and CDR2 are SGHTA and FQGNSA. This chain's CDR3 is CASSLDRNSYNEQFF. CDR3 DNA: TGTGCCAGCAGTCTTGACAGGAACTCCTACAATGAGCAGTTCTTC.

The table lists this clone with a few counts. As DNA, the CDR3 is TGCAGTGTTACAACCGGGACATTCGCTTTCTTT. Translating gives CSVTTGTFAFF. V usage is TRBV20-1 and J usage is TRBJ1-1; D may be TRBD1 (6 bases). CDR3 length: 11 amino acids. Trimming stripped 7 bases from V and 11 bases from J, with 17 bases between. The V gene's germline CDR1 is DFQATT and CDR2 SNEGSKA (reference sequence).

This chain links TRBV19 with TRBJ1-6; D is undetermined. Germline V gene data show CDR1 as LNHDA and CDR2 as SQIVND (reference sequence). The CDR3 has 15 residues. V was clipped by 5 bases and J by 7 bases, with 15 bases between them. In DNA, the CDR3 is TGTGCCAGTAGTGGATGGATGGATCCCAATTCACCCCTCCACTTT. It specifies CASSGWMDPNSPLHF.

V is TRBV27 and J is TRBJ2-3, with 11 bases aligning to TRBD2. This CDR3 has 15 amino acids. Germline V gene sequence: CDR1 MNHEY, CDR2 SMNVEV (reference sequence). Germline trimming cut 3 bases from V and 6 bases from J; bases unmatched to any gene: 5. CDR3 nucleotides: TGTGCCAGCAGTTTTAGCGGGGGGGCATGGGATACGCAGTATTTT. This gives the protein CASSFSGGAWDTQYF.

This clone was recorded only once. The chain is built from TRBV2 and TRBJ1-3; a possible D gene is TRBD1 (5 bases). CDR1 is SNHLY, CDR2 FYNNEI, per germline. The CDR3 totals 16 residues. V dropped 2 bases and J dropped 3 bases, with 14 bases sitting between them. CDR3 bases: TGTGCCAGCAGTGAAAGGGTTTACAGGTTTGGAAACACCATATATTTT. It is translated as CASSERVYRFGNTIYF.

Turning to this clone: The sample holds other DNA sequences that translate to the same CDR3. The CDR3 sequence: CASSVGGGANVLTF. DNA of the CDR3: TGTGCCAGCAGCGTTGGGGGTGGGGCCAACGTCCTGACTTTC. The V gene is TRBV9, the J gene TRBJ2-6; D may be TRBD1 or TRBD2 (5 bases each). The CDR3 loop spans 14 amino acids. CDR1 and CDR2 from the germline V gene are SGDLS and YYNGEE. The V end lost 2 bases, the J end lost 3 bases, and 6 bases lay between the germline ends.

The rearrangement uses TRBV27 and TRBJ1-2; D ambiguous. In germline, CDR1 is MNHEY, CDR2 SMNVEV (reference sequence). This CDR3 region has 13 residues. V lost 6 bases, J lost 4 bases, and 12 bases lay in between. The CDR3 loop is CASRGWTGYGYTF. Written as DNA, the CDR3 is TGTGCCAGCAGGGGCTGGACCGGCTATGGCTACACCTTC.

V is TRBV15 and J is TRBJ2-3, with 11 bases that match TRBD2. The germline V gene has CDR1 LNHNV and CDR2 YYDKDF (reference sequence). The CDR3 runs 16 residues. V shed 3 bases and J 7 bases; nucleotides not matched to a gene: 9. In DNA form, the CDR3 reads TGTGCCACCAGCAGCGGTCTAGCGGGGGGCACGAATACGCAGTATTTT. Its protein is CATSSGLAGGTNTQYF.

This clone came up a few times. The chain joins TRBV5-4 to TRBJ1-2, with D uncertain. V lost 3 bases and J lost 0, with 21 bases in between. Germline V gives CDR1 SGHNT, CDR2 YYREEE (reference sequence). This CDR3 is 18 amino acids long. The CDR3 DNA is TGTGCCAGCAGCTCCCGTTACAGCGGCTACCTAGCTAACTATGGCTACACCTTC. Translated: CASSSRYSGYLANYGYTF.

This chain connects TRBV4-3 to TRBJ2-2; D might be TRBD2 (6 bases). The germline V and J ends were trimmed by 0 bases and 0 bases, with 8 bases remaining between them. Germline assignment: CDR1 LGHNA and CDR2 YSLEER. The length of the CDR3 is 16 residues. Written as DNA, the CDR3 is TGCGCCAGCAGCCAAGATTGGGGGGCGAACACCGGGGAGCTGTTTTTT. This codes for CASSQDWGANTGELFF.

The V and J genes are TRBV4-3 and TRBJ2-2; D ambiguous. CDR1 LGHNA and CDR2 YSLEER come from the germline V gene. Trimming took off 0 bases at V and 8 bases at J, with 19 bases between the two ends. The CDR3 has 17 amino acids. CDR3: CASSQDRNSPQRGELFF. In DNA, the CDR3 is TGCGCCAGCAGCCAAGATCGTAATAGCCCCCAAAGAGGGGAGCTGTTTTTT.

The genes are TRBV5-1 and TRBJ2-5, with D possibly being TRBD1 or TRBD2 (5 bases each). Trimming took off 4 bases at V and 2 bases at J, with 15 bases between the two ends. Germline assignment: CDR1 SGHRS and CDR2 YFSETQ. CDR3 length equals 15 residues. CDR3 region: CASSPFWGSQETQYF. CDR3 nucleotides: TGCGCCAGCAGCCCATTTTGGGGGTCGCAAGAGACCCAGTACTTC.

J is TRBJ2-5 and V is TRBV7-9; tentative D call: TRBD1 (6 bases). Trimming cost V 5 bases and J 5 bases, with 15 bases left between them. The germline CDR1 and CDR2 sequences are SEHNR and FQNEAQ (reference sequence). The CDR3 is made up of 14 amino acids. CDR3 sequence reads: CASSPTTGLETQYF. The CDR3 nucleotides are TGTGCCAGCAGCCCGACGACAGGCTTGGAGACCCAGTACTTC.

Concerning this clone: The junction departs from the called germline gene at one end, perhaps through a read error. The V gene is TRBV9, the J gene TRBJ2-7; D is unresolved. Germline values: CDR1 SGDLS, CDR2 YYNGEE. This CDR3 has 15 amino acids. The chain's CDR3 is CAGSVGGVGPYEQYF. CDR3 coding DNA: TGTGCCGGCAGCGTAGGTGGGGTTGGCCCCTACGAGCAGTACTTC.

Written as DNA, the CDR3 is TGTGCCAGCAGCCCCCAGGGCCTTTGGACCGGGGAGCTGTTTTTT. It translates to CASSPQGLWTGELFF. J is TRBJ2-2 and V is TRBV7-3; a weak D match, TRBD1 (5 bases). Germline values: CDR1 SGHTA, CDR2 FQGTGA. The CDR3 extends over 15 amino acids. Trimming shortened V by 5 bases and J by 5 bases, and 15 bases separated the two germline ends.

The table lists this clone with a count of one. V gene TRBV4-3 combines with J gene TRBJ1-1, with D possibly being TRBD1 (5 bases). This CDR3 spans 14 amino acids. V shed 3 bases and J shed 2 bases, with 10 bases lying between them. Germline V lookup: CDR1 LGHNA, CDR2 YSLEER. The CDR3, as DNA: TGCGCCAGCAGCCACGTCGGGACCAACACTGAAGCTTTCTTT. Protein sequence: CASSHVGTNTEAFF.

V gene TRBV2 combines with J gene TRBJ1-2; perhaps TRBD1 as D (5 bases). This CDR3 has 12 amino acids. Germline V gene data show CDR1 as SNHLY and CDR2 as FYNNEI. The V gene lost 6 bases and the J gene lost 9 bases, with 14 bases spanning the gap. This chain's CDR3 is CASRQLAGRYTF. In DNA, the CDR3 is TGTGCCAGCAGACAACTCGCAGGGCGCTACACCTTC.

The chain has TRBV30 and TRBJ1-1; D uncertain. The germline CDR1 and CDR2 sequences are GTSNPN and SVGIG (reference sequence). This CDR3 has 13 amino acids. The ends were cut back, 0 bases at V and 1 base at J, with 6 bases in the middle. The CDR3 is CAWSVQGNTEAFF. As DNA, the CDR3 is TGTGCCTGGAGTGTACAAGGGAACACTGAAGCTTTCTTT.